These T cell receptor beta chains were read from a single sample in a study of T cell responses to AZD1222 COVID-19 vaccine. Here immunoSEQ multiplex PCR was the method, and the copy in TCRdb shows in-frame clones only, minus some. The table lists 70,000 to 90,000 clones, 89% of them singletons. Specimen: peripheral blood, collected on day 0 of AZD1222 vaccination. All receptors come from an adult in good health. The CDR3 runs from the conserved cysteine through the conserved F or W. The order of the fields is clone size, D gene, V gene, J gene, CDR3 DNA, CDR3 protein. A D gene is named only where the DNA matches it firmly. Some rows mark clone size as missing; the rest say once, few, many or name a class of expanded clone.

>-|-|TRBV14|TRBJ2-7
TGTGCCAGCAGCCATGACTGGCCCTACGAGCAGTACTTC
CASSHDWPYEQYF
>few|TRBD1|TRBV6-4|TRBJ2-5
TGTGCCAGCAGGGACAGGGGGCAAGAGACCCAGTACTTC
CASRDRGQETQYF
>-|-|TRBV12-3/TRBV12-4|TRBJ1-5
TGTGCCAGCAGTTTCGACAGTTATCAGCCCCAGCATTTT
CASSFDSYQPQHF
>once|-|TRBV7-2|TRBJ1-2
TGTGCCAGCAGCTTGACCCGGGACGCTCATGGCTACACCTTC
CASSLTRDAHGYTF
>-|-|TRBV5-4|TRBJ2-7
TGTGCCAGCAGCTTTGAAGGGTACGAGCAGTACTTC
CASSFEGYEQYF
>once|-|TRBV21-1|TRBJ2-1
TGTGCCAGCAGCAAAGCCTTCCGCAATGAGCAGTTCTTC
CASSKAFRNEQFF
>few|TRBD1|TRBV6-2/TRBV6-3|TRBJ2-7
TGTGCCAGCAGCCCCTGGACAGGGTACGACGAGCAGTACTTC
CASSPWTGYDEQYF
>-|-|TRBV5-1|TRBJ2-1
TGCGCCAGCAGCTTGTCGGGACACATCTACAATGAGCAGTTCTTC
CASSLSGHIYNEQFF
>-|-|TRBV3-1/TRBV3-2|TRBJ1-4
TGTGCCAGCAGCCAAACGCCCCAGGGCCATACAACTAATGAAAAACTGTTTTTT
CASSQTPQGHTTNEKLFF
>-|TRBD2|TRBV18|TRBJ2-1
TGTGCCAGCTCCCCCGGGACTAGCGTAAGCTATGAGCAGTTCTTC
CASSPGTSVSYEQFF
>-|-|TRBV15|TRBJ1-1
TGTGCCACCAGCAGAGGTTTTATTCGGGATGGGAACACTGAAGCTTTCTTT
CATSRGFIRDGNTEAFF
>-|-|TRBV6-1|TRBJ1-5
TGTGCCAGCAGTGAATTTCAGGGAAATCAGCCCCAGCATTTT
CASSEFQGNQPQHF
>-|TRBD2|TRBV30|TRBJ2-3
TGTGCCTGGAGCGACCTAGCGGGGGGACCTGATACGCAGTATTTT
CAWSDLAGGPDTQYF
>-|TRBD2|TRBV7-2|TRBJ2-3
TGTGCCAGCAGCTTGGGTGCTCTAGAGCGGGAGGGACCAGATACGCAGTATTTT
CASSLGALEREGPDTQYF
>-|-|TRBV2|TRBJ1-1
TGTGCCAGCAGTGAAACCGATCCCTGGGCCCCCAACACTGAAGCTTTCTTT
CASSETDPWAPNTEAFF
>-|-|TRBV10-3|TRBJ2-7
TGTGCCATCAGTGACTTCCCGAGGGCCTACGAGCAGTACTTC
CAISDFPRAYEQYF
>-|-|TRBV7-9|TRBJ2-3
TGTGCCAGCAGCTTAGACAGGGTGCCCGTTTTGGGAACAGATACGCAGTATTTT
CASSLDRVPVLGTDTQYF
>few|TRBD2|TRBV30|TRBJ2-5
TGTGCCTGGAGCGCCCTGACTAGCGGGATCTTTGGAGAGACCCAGTACTTC
CAWSALTSGIFGETQYF
>-|TRBD2|TRBV7-9|TRBJ2-7
TGTGCCAGCAGCTTAGTTGGCGGCCGGCTAGCGGATTCCTACGAGCAGTACTTC
CASSLVGGRLADSYEQYF
>-|-|TRBV6-2/TRBV6-3|TRBJ2-5
TGTGCCAGCAGTTGGTCGAAGTCTCGGGAGACCCAGTACTTC
CASSWSKSRETQYF
>-|TRBD2|TRBV2|TRBJ2-1
TGTGCCACCTTGACTAGCGGGAGAGAGGGGGCTCTACACAATGAGCAGTTCTTC
CATLTSGREGALHNEQFF
>-|-|TRBV7-2|TRBJ2-3
TGTGCCAGCAGCTTAGCCGGGAGCACAGATACGCAGTATTTT
CASSLAGSTDTQYF
>-|TRBD1|TRBV7-9|TRBJ2-7
TGTGCCAGCAGCTCCGGGACAGATCTCTACGAGCAGTACTTC
CASSSGTDLYEQYF
>-|-|TRBV7-8|TRBJ2-7
TGTGCCAGCAGCTTAGAACGGGATGTTCCCTCCTACGAGCAGTACTTC
CASSLERDVPSYEQYF
>-|TRBD2|TRBV5-1|TRBJ2-2
TGCGCCAGCAGCTCCGCCCCGGGACTAGCGGGAGGATATACCGGGGAGCTGTTTTTT
CASSSAPGLAGGYTGELFF
>-|-|TRBV13|TRBJ2-3
TGTGCCAGCACCTTGCCATCGGGCCGAACGGTAGATACGCAGTATTTT
CASTLPSGRTVDTQYF
>-|TRBD2|TRBV7-6|TRBJ2-2
TGTGCCAGCAGCCCCCCAGCGGGGGACACCGGGGAGCTGTTTTTT
CASSPPAGDTGELFF
>-|-|TRBV7-2|TRBJ2-4
TGTGCCAGCAGCTTAGACTCGACCAAAAACATTCAGTACTTC
CASSLDSTKNIQYF
>-|-|TRBV18|TRBJ2-2
TGTGCCAGCTCACCATGGGCGAACACCGGGGAGCTGTTTTTT
CASSPWANTGELFF
>-|-|TRBV18|TRBJ1-5
TGTGCCAGCTCACCGATACAGGTCGATGGCAATCAGCCCCAGCATTTT
CASSPIQVDGNQPQHF
>-|TRBD1|TRBV4-3|TRBJ1-5
TGCGCCAGCAGCCAAGAAGGGGGCACTCAGCCCCAGCATTTT
CASSQEGGTQPQHF
>once|-|TRBV19|TRBJ1-1
TGTGCCAGTAGTATCCAAGGGGAAGGGGGTCTGACTGAAGCTTTCTTT
CASSIQGEGGLTEAFF
>-|TRBD2|TRBV14|TRBJ2-7
TGTGCCAGCAGCCAGCTTGGGACTAGCGTTGACGAGCAGTACTTC
CASSQLGTSVDEQYF
>-|-|TRBV15|TRBJ1-2
TGTGCCACCAGCAGAGATCTGCGAAGCGGCTACACCTTC
CATSRDLRSGYTF
>-|-|TRBV10-3|TRBJ2-1
TGTGCCATCAGTGAGTATCGTAGTCGGGTCCGCAATGAGCAGTTCTTC
CAISEYRSRVRNEQFF
>once|-|TRBV4-2|TRBJ1-3
TGTGCCAGCAGCCAAGAGGGGGACATCGGAACCAACTCTGGAAACACCATATATTTT
CASSQEGDIGTNSGNTIYF